This T cell receptor (beta chain) comes out of a study of blood T cell repertoires in COVID-19. Study-wide context: Acute-phase and convalescent COVID-19 samples originated in the United States, Italy and Spain.

Original processing notes: Amplification with reference gene primers provided the estimates of nucleated cell counts. Assay: immunoSEQ multiplex PCR; the TCRdb copy retains only in-frame clones and omits some. The V and J calls and clone size are taken from that table; D and trimming were inferred from the DNA. The data contain fewer than 15,000 clones, 88% of them singletons. The CDR3 is 15 amino acids. Trimming removed 3 bases at V and 0 bases at J, with 9 bases between. Germline assignment: CDR1 SGHTA and CDR2 FQGNSA. The sample was peripheral blood. The V gene is TRBV7-2, the J gene TRBJ2-1; D gene unclear. The sequence was obtained from a human donor in a cohort sampled during active COVID-19. CDR3 region: CASSFEASSYNEQFF. The CDR3 DNA is TGTGCCAGCAGCTTCGAAGCGAGCTCCTACAATGAGCAGTTCTTC. The variable domain in full, completed from reference TRBV7-2 and TRBJ2-1, reads GAGVSQSPSNKVTEKGKDVELRCDPISGHTALYWYRQSLGQGLEFLIYFQGNSAPDKSGLPSDRFSAERTGGSVSTLTIQRTQQEDSAVYLCASSFEASSYNEQFFGPGTRLTVL.